The rows below give T cell receptor beta chains drawn from one sample of a study of Ad26.COV2.S vaccination and SARS-CoV-2 variants. TCRdb's table, derived via immunoSEQ multiplex PCR, lists solely in-frame clones and lacks some. Among 410,000 or so clones listed, approximately 92% were seen once. The sample here was peripheral blood, taken in a trial of Ad26.COV2.S vaccine versus placebo. These receptors all come from a person aged 18-65 years who received the Ad26.COV2.S COVID-19 vaccine or a placebo. The CDR3 runs from the conserved cysteine through the conserved F or W. The D gene is left open where the match is weak. Only some rows state a clone size, as once, few, many or a class for expanded clones.

>TRBV5-8|TRBD2|-|TRBJ2-2
TGTGCCAGCACTTGGGCGGGAGTTTACACCGGGGAGCTGTTTTTT
CASTWAGVYTGELFF
>TRBV19|TRBD1|-|TRBJ2-7
TGTGCCAGTAGAGGGCCGGGACAGGGGAGCGAGCAGTACTTC
CASRGPGQGSEQYF
>TRBV6-5|-|-|TRBJ2-1
TGTGCCAGCAGTTACGACAGAACCTCAAAGGGGCAGTTCTTC
CASSYDRTSKGQFF
>TRBV6-6|-|-|TRBJ1-2
TGTGCCAGCAGTTACTCGAAGATAGACTATGGCTACACCTTC
CASSYSKIDYGYTF
>TRBV5-6|TRBD2|-|TRBJ2-7
TGTGCCAGCAGCTTTCGGACTAGCGGGAGGAGGTTCGAGCAGTACTTC
CASSFRTSGRRFEQYF
>TRBV6-1|-|once|TRBJ2-1
TGTGCCAGCAGTGAAGCGGTGTTCGATGGGTATCGGGGGAATGAGCAGTTCTTC
CASSEAVFDGYRGNEQFF
>TRBV4-1|TRBD2|-|TRBJ2-7
TGCGCCAGCAGCCAAGTTCGGCTAGCGGGAGTCGACGAGCAGTACTTC
CASSQVRLAGVDEQYF
>TRBV5-5|TRBD1|-|TRBJ1-5
TGTGCCAGCAGGGCCGGGACAGGGCCTTATAGCAATCGGCCCCAGCATTTT
CASRAGTGPYSNRPQHF
>TRBV28|-|-|TRBJ2-7
TGTGCCAGCAGTACAGCATACGAGCAGTACTTC
CASSTAYEQYF
>TRBV19|TRBD1|once|TRBJ2-5
TGTGCCAGTAGAAACCGGGACAGGGGGCATTTGGAGACCCAGTACTTC
CASRNRDRGHLETQYF
>TRBV7-2|-|-|TRBJ2-7
TGTGCCAGCAGCTTAGTCTCGACGCGATGGAGCTCCTACGAGCAGTACTTC
CASSLVSTRWSSYEQYF
>TRBV5-4|TRBD2|-|TRBJ2-5
TGTGCCAGCAGCTTACCTAGCGGCCAAGAGACCCAGTACTTC
CASSLPSGQETQYF
>TRBV9|TRBD2|-|TRBJ2-1
TGTGCCAGCAGCGTAGCCCGGGACTACTCCTACAATGAGCAGTTCTTC
CASSVARDYSYNEQFF
>TRBV19|-|-|TRBJ1-5
TGTGCCAGTAGTACCAATATCGGACAGACTAGCAATCAGCCCCAGCATTTT
CASSTNIGQTSNQPQHF
>TRBV30|TRBD2|once|TRBJ2-1
TGTGCCTGGAGTGTTTCCCATCTGGCGGGAGGGCCATCCTACAATGAGCAGTTCTTC
CAWSVSHLAGGPSYNEQFF
>TRBV6-2/TRBV6-3|TRBD2|-|TRBJ2-1
TGTGCCAGCAGTAGGCCCTCCCGGGTGAGGGTAGCGGGAGCCAATGAGCAGTTCTTC
CASSRPSRVRVAGANEQFF
>TRBV9|TRBD2|-|TRBJ2-2
TGTGCCAGCAGCGTAGGCGGCGGGAGGTATGTGACCGGGGAGCTGTTTTTT
CASSVGGGRYVTGELFF
>TRBV7-2|-|once|TRBJ1-6
TGTGCCAGCAGCTCCTCCAGGGGATATAATTCACCCCTCCACTTT
CASSSSRGYNSPLHF
>TRBV11-2|-|-|TRBJ2-3
TGTGCCAGCAGCTTGGGTTCTAGCACAGATACGCAGTATTTT
CASSLGSSTDTQYF
>TRBV5-4|TRBD1|-|TRBJ2-7
TGTGCCAGCACCAACGGACAGGGGGCCTTAAGCTACGAGCAGTACTTC
CASTNGQGALSYEQYF
>TRBV21-1|-|-|TRBJ2-7
TGTGCCAGCAGCAAAGCACCAGGGACAGGGGGCTCAGAGCAGTACTTC
CASSKAPGTGGSEQYF
>TRBV28|TRBD2|-|TRBJ2-3
TGTGCCAGCAGTTCTAGCGGGAGGGCCCCAGATACGCAGTATTTT
CASSSSGRAPDTQYF
>TRBV6-6|-|-|TRBJ2-1
TGTGCCAGCAGTAATAGCGGAGGGGGTTGGAATGAGCAGTTCTTC
CASSNSGGGWNEQFF
>TRBV28|-|-|TRBJ2-3
TGTGCCAGCAGTTTATTGCGGGTCACAGATACGCAGTATTTT
CASSLLRVTDTQYF
>TRBV28|-|once|TRBJ1-5
TGTGCCAGCAGTTTCTCTTTCGGCCCCCCGAAGCATTTT
CASSFSFGPPKHF
>TRBV19|TRBD1|-|TRBJ2-1
TGTGCCAGTAGTACCTCTGGACAGGTTTTGTTCTTC
CASSTSGQVLFF
>TRBV12-3/TRBV12-4|-|-|TRBJ2-2
TGTGCCAGCAGTCATACAGGCGGGGAGCTGTTTTTT
CASSHTGGELFF
>TRBV19|TRBD2|-|TRBJ2-7
TGTGCCAGTAGTATAGAAGGGACTAGCGGGATCTACGAGCAGTACTTC
CASSIEGTSGIYEQYF
>TRBV27|-|-|TRBJ2-7
TGTGCCAGCAGTCCTATCCCAACCTACGAGCAGTACTTC
CASSPIPTYEQYF
>TRBV13|TRBD2|-|TRBJ2-1
TGTGCCAGCAGCTTATACGTCCGGACTAGCGGGAAAAGCTCCTACAATGAGCAGTTCTTC
CASSLYVRTSGKSSYNEQFF
>TRBV7-8|TRBD2|-|TRBJ2-3
TGTGCCAGCAGCTTAGGAGGTAGCGGGAGTCCGCAGTATTTT
CASSLGGSGSPQYF
>TRBV28|TRBD2|-|TRBJ2-2
TGTGCCAGCAGTTCTAGCGGGAGGTTCGGGGAGCTGTTTTTT
CASSSSGRFGELFF
>TRBV28|TRBD1|-|TRBJ1-1
TGTGCCAGCGACGCAACAGGGGTCACTGAAGCTTTCTTT
CASDATGVTEAFF
>TRBV14|-|once|TRBJ2-2
TGTGCCAGCAGCCAAGGACTGTTCGGGGAGCTGTTTTTT
CASSQGLFGELFF
>TRBV9|TRBD1|few|TRBJ2-2
TGTGCCAGCAGCTTCCGGGACAGGAACACCGGGGAGCTGTTTTTT
CASSFRDRNTGELFF
>TRBV11-3|TRBD1|-|TRBJ2-5
TGTGCCAGCAGCTTTGGACAGGGGGCGGGAGAGACCCAGTACTTC
CASSFGQGAGETQYF
>TRBV7-9|-|-|TRBJ2-7
TGTGCCAGCAGCTTAAAGGGCAGCTCCTACGAGCAGTACTTC
CASSLKGSSYEQYF
>TRBV2|-|-|TRBJ1-2
TGTGCCAGTTGGGGGGGATATGGCTACACCTTC
CASWGGYGYTF
>TRBV3-1/TRBV3-2|-|-|TRBJ2-3
TGTGCCAGCAGCCAAGATCCGCTAGGACATAGCACAGATACGCAGTATTTT
CASSQDPLGHSTDTQYF
>TRBV29-1|-|-|TRBJ2-3
TGCAGCGGGATTTCGGGCACAGATACGCAGTATTTT
CSGISGTDTQYF